The 18 T cell receptor beta chains below come from one sample, sequenced in a study of CD8 T cells in ankylosing spondylitis. MiXCR, run by TCRdb on the 5' RACE reads, gives a single entry per CDR3 protein. The sample lists 250,000 to 400,000 distinct CDR3 sequences, around a tenth occurring once. The specimen was blood, either unsorted or a sorted T cell fraction (not recorded which). Receptors were obtained from a female donor with ankylosing spondylitis or in good health (not recorded which).

This clonotype was seen at least ten times. This sequence joins TRBV20-1 and TRBJ2-5; TRBD2 aligns across 8 bases. Unmatched junction bases numbered 7, after V lost 6 bases and J lost 1 base. This CDR3 spans 14 amino acids. The germline gives CDR1 DFQATT, CDR2 SNEGSKA (reference sequence). CDR3 DNA: TGCAGTGCCCAGGGTAGCGGGACCCAAGAGACCCAGTACTTC. It is translated as CSAQGSGTQETQYF.

This clonotype appeared many times. The chain has TRBV5-1 and TRBJ2-1; a possible D gene is TRBD2 (5 bases). The length of the CDR3 is 14 residues. Germline values: CDR1 SGHRS, CDR2 YFSETQ. V was shortened by 1 base and J by 6 bases, with 11 bases between the two germline ends. The CDR3 reads CASSLPPSSNEQFF. The DNA for the CDR3 is TGCGCCAGCAGCTTGCCTCCTAGCTCCAATGAGCAGTTCTTC.

This clonotype was counted many times. The rearrangement joins TRBV5-1 to TRBJ1-2; D gene uncertain. The CDR3 contains 13 residues. Per germline, CDR1 SGHRS and CDR2 YFSETQ. V lost 1 base and J lost 8, with 12 bases in between. This chain's CDR3 is CASSLQSGNGYTF. CDR3 coding DNA: TGCGCCAGCAGCTTGCAATCTGGGAACGGCTACACCTTC.

The rearrangement joins TRBV20-1 to TRBJ2-4, with a tentative D call TRBD2 (6 bases). V lost 6 bases and J lost 0, with 12 bases in between. The CDR3 length is 14 residues. Germline V gene lookup returns CDR1 DFQATT and CDR2 SNEGSKA (reference sequence). CDR3 residues: CSAATGLAKNIQYF. DNA for the CDR3: TGCAGTGCCGCGACGGGACTAGCCAAAAACATTCAGTACTTC.

This clonotype was recorded at least ten times. The CDR3 DNA reads TGTGCCAGCAGCTTGGGCAGGGCCAGCACAGATACGCAGTATTTT. It specifies CASSLGRASTDTQYF. The rearrangement uses TRBV5-6 and TRBJ2-3, with TRBD1 as a possible D gene (5 bases). V was trimmed by 0 bases and J by 0 bases, leaving 8 bases between them. CDR1 is SGHDT, CDR2 YYEEEE, per germline. The CDR3 covers 15 residues.

This clonotype has more than one count but fewer than ten. This sequence joins TRBV11-2 and TRBJ2-1, with TRBD2 as a possible D gene (6 bases). Germline values: CDR1 SGHAT, CDR2 FQNNGV. The V end lost 2 bases, the J end lost 2 bases, and 13 bases lay between the germline ends. This CDR3 comprises 16 residues. The DNA for the CDR3 is TGTGCCAGCAGCTTAAGGGCGGGACCGACCTACAATGAGCAGTTCTTC. As protein: CASSLRAGPTYNEQFF.

This chain links TRBV20-1 with TRBJ2-7, with D possibly matching TRBD2 (5 bases). V was pared by 0 bases and J by 0 bases, with 12 bases between. The CDR3 contains 15 residues. CDR1 DFQATT and CDR2 SNEGSKA come from the germline V gene (reference sequence). The CDR3 spells CSARDRTLFSYEQYF. The CDR3, as DNA: TGCAGTGCTAGAGATCGGACTCTCTTCTCCTACGAGCAGTACTTC.

With respect to this clonotype: A much bigger clone sits one base away, suggesting this may be a read error. This chain joins TRBV15 and TRBJ2-2; the D gene is possibly TRBD1 (6 bases). The length of the CDR3 is 16 residues. With 4 bases removed from V and 4 bases from J, the gap between germline ends came to 16 bases. Germline-derived CDR1 and CDR2 are LNHNV and YYDKDF (reference sequence). CDR3: CATSIGFTGITGELFF. The DNA for the CDR3 is TGTGCCACCAGCATAGGTTTTACAGGGATCACCGGGGAGCTGTTTTTT.

This clonotype has at least ten counts. The chain uses TRBV7-2 and TRBJ1-5; D remains ambiguous. The CDR3 consists of 17 residues. The germline V and J ends were trimmed by 1 base and 3 bases, with 16 bases remaining between them. Germline CDR1 is SGHTA and CDR2 is FQGNSA. CDR3 sequence reads: CASSLGAGIAPNQPQHF. DNA for the CDR3: TGTGCCAGCAGCTTAGGGGCGGGGATCGCGCCCAATCAGCCCCAGCATTTT.

This clonotype was detected ten times or more. The rearrangement joins TRBV20-1 to TRBJ1-1, with 9 bases that match TRBD1. The CDR3 spans 14 residues. CDR1 DFQATT and CDR2 SNEGSKA come from the germline V gene (reference sequence). J lost 8 bases, V lost 5 bases, and 12 bases had no gene match. CDR3 DNA: TGCAGTGCTTATTCGGGACAGGGCCCCGGGGAAGCTTTCTTT. Protein sequence: CSAYSGQGPGEAFF.

This clonotype was recorded many times. The chain has TRBV20-1 and TRBJ2-3; the match to TRBD2 covers 8 bases. The CDR3 spans 15 residues. J gave up 3 bases and V 6 bases, and 11 bases lay outside the gene matches. The germline V gene encodes CDR1 DFQATT and CDR2 SNEGSKA (reference sequence). The CDR3 DNA is TGCAGTGCCCTCCGAGCGGGGGAGATGACAGATACGCAGTATTTT. Protein product: CSALRAGEMTDTQYF.

As for this clonotype: Its ends do not fully match the called genes, so a read error is possible. The chain uses TRBV3-1 and TRBJ2-3; TRBD2 might be the D (6 bases). The CDR3 is 15 residues long. CDR1 LGHDT and CDR2 YNNKEL come from the germline V gene (reference sequence). The CDR3 loop is CACSHRERNTDTQYF. CDR3 DNA: TGTGCCTGCAGCCACCGGGAGCGGAACACAGATACGCAGTATTTT.

The rearrangement joins TRBV27 to TRBJ2-5; 13 bases agree with TRBD2. CDR3 length equals 17 residues. Trimming cost V 6 bases and J 5 bases; bases outside gene matches: 12. CDR1 MNHEY and CDR2 SMNVEV come from the germline V gene (reference sequence). The CDR3 region has the DNA TGTGCCAGCAGCCAGGGACTAGCGGGGAGCAGGATCGAGACCCAGTACTTC. It codes for CASSQGLAGSRIETQYF.

This clonotype was seen repeatedly, ten times or more. The chain recombines TRBV5-5 with TRBJ2-2; 8 bases fit TRBD2. Germline-derived CDR1 and CDR2 are SGHKS and YYEKEE (reference sequence). This CDR3 spans 16 amino acids. J was trimmed by 5 bases and V by 0 bases; bases with no gene match: 6. CDR3 region: CASSLVAGPPTGELFF. The DNA of the CDR3 is TGTGCCAGCAGCTTGGTAGCGGGGCCCCCGACCGGGGAGCTGTTTTTT.

This clonotype was counted at least ten times. The gene calls are TRBV7-9 and TRBJ1-2, with D possibly TRBD1 on 5 matching bases. CDR1 is SEHNR, CDR2 FQNEAQ, per germline (reference sequence). Between the trimmed V and J ends, which lost 5 bases and 8 bases, there was a span of 15 bases. This CDR3 is 13 amino acids long. Here the CDR3 reads CASSQQEVGGYTF. Written as DNA, the CDR3 is TGTGCCAGCAGCCAACAGGAGGTGGGAGGCTACACCTTC.

With respect to this clonotype: Compared with germline, one end of the junction differs, possibly owing to a read error. CDR3 nucleotide sequence: TGCAGTACTAGTATCCCGCAGGGGGCCCGCTCTGGGGCCATCGTCCTGACTTTC. It encodes CSTSIPQGARSGAIVLTF. The rearrangement links TRBV20-1 to TRBJ2-6; 8 bases are a match to TRBD1. Germline V CDR1 and CDR2: DFQATT, SNEGSKA (reference sequence). CDR3 size: 18 residues.

This clonotype has a count of ten or more. This chain connects TRBV4-2 to TRBJ1-5; 7 nucleotides agree with TRBD1. Germline V gene data show CDR1 as LGHNA and CDR2 as YNFKEQ. The J segment lost 2 bases and the V segment lost 4 bases, leaving 17 bases of the junction unmatched. The length of the CDR3 is 19 residues. The CDR3 protein is CASSPEFGQGEGGNQPQHF. The CDR3 region has the DNA TGTGCCAGCAGCCCAGAATTCGGGCAGGGGGAGGGAGGCAATCAGCCCCAGCATTTT.

This clonotype turned up a few times. A much larger clone sits a single nucleotide away, making a read error possible. The chain is built from TRBV11-2 and TRBJ1-2; D gene uncertain. Germline CDR1 is SGHAT and CDR2 is FQNNGV. The CDR3 length is 13 residues. The CDR3 region has the DNA TGTGCCAGCAGCTTCGGACTCGCCTATGGCTACCCCTTC. Amino acids: CASSFGLAYGYPF.